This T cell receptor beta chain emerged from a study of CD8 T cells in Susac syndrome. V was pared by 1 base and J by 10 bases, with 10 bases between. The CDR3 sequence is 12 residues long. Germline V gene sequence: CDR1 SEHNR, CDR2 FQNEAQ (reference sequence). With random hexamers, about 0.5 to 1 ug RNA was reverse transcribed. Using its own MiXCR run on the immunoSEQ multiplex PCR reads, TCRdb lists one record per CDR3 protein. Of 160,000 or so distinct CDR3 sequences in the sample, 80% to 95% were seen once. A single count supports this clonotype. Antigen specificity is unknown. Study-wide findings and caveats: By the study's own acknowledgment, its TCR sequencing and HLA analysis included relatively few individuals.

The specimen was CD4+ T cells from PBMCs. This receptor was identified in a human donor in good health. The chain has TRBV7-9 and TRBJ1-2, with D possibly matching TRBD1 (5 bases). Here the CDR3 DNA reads TGTGCCAGCAGCTTAGTAGGGGATTACTACACCTTC. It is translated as CASSLVGDYYTF.